These T cell receptor beta chains were read from a single sample in a study of blood T cell repertoires in COVID-19. Using immunoSEQ multiplex PCR, the repertoire was profiled, and TCRdb retains in-frame clones only, with some absent. The table lists 200,000 to 250,000 clones, around 83% of them singletons, with about 9.6% in the top ten. Material for sequencing was peripheral blood. Receptors were obtained from a man of 80 years or more with acute or convalescent COVID-19. Each CDR3 is given with its conserved first and last residue. D genes are given only for firm matches. Not all rows give a size; the values are once, few, many and, for expanded clones, a class.

TRBD1	TRBV12-3/TRBV12-4	-	TRBJ1-6	TGTGCCAGCCGACAGGGAGACTCACCCCTCCACTTT	CASRQGDSPLHF
-	TRBV2	-	TRBJ2-7	TGTGCCAGCAGGTCTTCTAGGGAGCAGTACTTC	CASRSSREQYF
-	TRBV15	few	TRBJ2-5	TGTGCCACCAGCAGAGGTGGACAAGGGAGGGAGACCCAGTACTTC	CATSRGGQGRETQYF
-	TRBV7-3	once	TRBJ2-1	TGTGCCAGCAGCTTACAGGGGTATGCTCTTAATGAGCAGTTCTTC	CASSLQGYALNEQFF
TRBD1	TRBV5-1	once	TRBJ2-5	TGCGCCAGCAGCATAGGGGACAGCCAAGAGACCCAGTACTTC	CASSIGDSQETQYF
-	TRBV3-1/TRBV3-2	-	TRBJ1-1	TGTGCCACCCGGGGGGGCACTGAAGCTTTCTTT	CATRGGTEAFF
TRBD2	TRBV24-1	-	TRBJ2-3	TGTGCCACCAGTGATTCCTACCGCGGGCTAGCGGGTTTTTTGGTAGATACGCAGTATTTT	CATSDSYRGLAGFLVDTQYF
TRBD1	TRBV5-1	-	TRBJ2-7	TGCGCCAGCAGCTTGGTTTTTGGGACAGGAAAAGACATATACGAGCAGTACTTC	CASSLVFGTGKDIYEQYF
TRBD2	TRBV27	once	TRBJ2-7	TGTGCCAGCAGTTTTAGGCTAGCGGGAGTGCAAGGCGAGCAGTACTTC	CASSFRLAGVQGEQYF
-	TRBV28	few	TRBJ2-7	TGTGCCAGCAGCCGCCTCGCAGGGGGGACGGGCTACGAGCAGTACTTC	CASSRLAGGTGYEQYF
TRBD1	TRBV9	few	TRBJ1-1	TGTGCCAGCAGCGTACCCTTTAACCTTCCGGGACAGGGGTTCACTGAAGCTTTCTTT	CASSVPFNLPGQGFTEAFF
TRBD1	TRBV14	once	TRBJ1-1	TGTGCCAGCAGCGTTGCCAGGGGGCCCACTGAAGCTTTCTTT	CASSVARGPTEAFF
-	TRBV6-6	-	TRBJ2-7	TGTGCCAGCAGTGCACCAGGGCTATCCCTGACCTACGAGCAGTACTTC	CASSAPGLSLTYEQYF
TRBD2	TRBV19	-	TRBJ2-3	TGTGCCAGTAGTATAAGGGCGGTGGTAGCGGGAGGCGGCGCAGATACGCAGTATTTT	CASSIRAVVAGGGADTQYF
TRBD1	TRBV30	-	TRBJ2-1	TGTGCCTGGAGCCTTGGACAGGGTTACAATGAGCAGTTCTTC	CAWSLGQGYNEQFF
TRBD1	TRBV7-9	-	TRBJ2-7	TGTGCCAGCAGCTCCAACGACAGGGGCCTTCTAAGATACGAGCAGTACTTC	CASSSNDRGLLRYEQYF
TRBD1	TRBV27	-	TRBJ2-1	TGTGCCAGCAGTTCTCGACAGGGTGGGCTGAATGAGCAGTTCTTC	CASSSRQGGLNEQFF
TRBD2	TRBV19	once	TRBJ2-2	TGTGCCAGTAGTGGGACTAGGAACACCGGGGAGCTGTTTTTT	CASSGTRNTGELFF
TRBD1	TRBV30	-	TRBJ1-5	TGTGCCTGGAGAGGAAAAAGGGGGCTCAATCAGCCCCAGCATTTT	CAWRGKRGLNQPQHF
-	TRBV5-6	-	TRBJ2-7	TGTGCCAGCCGCTCCCGGGGGTATTCTGTCTACGAGCAGTACTTC	CASRSRGYSVYEQYF
-	TRBV7-9	-	TRBJ1-3	TGTGCCAGCCCCCGGGGCTCTGGAAACACCATATATTTT	CASPRGSGNTIYF
-	TRBV4-1	-	TRBJ2-6	TGCGCCAGCAGCCAAGCTACAGGAGCCTCTGGGGCCAACGTCCTGACTTTC	CASSQATGASGANVLTF
TRBD1	TRBV7-9	-	TRBJ1-3	TGTGCCAGCAGCCCCCAACAGGGGATGTCTGGAAACACCATATATTTT	CASSPQQGMSGNTIYF
-	TRBV6-5	-	TRBJ1-2	TGTGCCAGCAGCCTTGGGGCTGACTATGGCTACACCTTC	CASSLGADYGYTF
-	TRBV19	-	TRBJ1-1	TGTGCCAGTAGTCCATCTACGGGACTCCTTACCTCAATGAACACTGAAGCTTTCTTT	CASSPSTGLLTSMNTEAFF
TRBD2	TRBV6-1	few	TRBJ2-3	TGTGCCAGCAGTGAGGGACTAGCGGGGGGTCTCACAGATACGCAGTATTTT	CASSEGLAGGLTDTQYF
-	TRBV19	-	TRBJ2-5	TGTGCCAGTAGTATACTAGACAGATTCGGCCAAGAGACCCAGTACTTC	CASSILDRFGQETQYF
TRBD1	TRBV7-3	-	TRBJ1-2	TGTGCCAGCAGCCTGGGGACAGGGGCCCCGAACTATGGCTACACCTTC	CASSLGTGAPNYGYTF
TRBD1	TRBV2	-	TRBJ1-2	TGTGCCAGCCATCCGAGGGACAGGGTTAACTATGGCTACACCTTC	CASHPRDRVNYGYTF
-	TRBV29-1	once	TRBJ1-1	TGCAGCGTTTCAGGGTTGACTGAAGCTTTCTTT	CSVSGLTEAFF
TRBD1	TRBV25-1	few	TRBJ2-7	TGTGCCAGCATAGGACGACAGGGGGCCTACGAGCAGTACTTC	CASIGRQGAYEQYF
-	TRBV5-1	-	TRBJ1-4	TGCGCCAGCAGCTCCAGGGGCCAAAACCTGGGTAATGAAAAACTGTTTTTT	CASSSRGQNLGNEKLFF
TRBD1	TRBV30	-	TRBJ2-7	TGTGCCTGGAAAGACAGGGGACTTTACGAGCAGTACTTC	CAWKDRGLYEQYF
-	TRBV15	-	TRBJ2-4	TGTGCCACCAGCAAACCGGGTGGGGAGTTTCTAGCCAAAAACATTCAGTACTTC	CATSKPGGEFLAKNIQYF